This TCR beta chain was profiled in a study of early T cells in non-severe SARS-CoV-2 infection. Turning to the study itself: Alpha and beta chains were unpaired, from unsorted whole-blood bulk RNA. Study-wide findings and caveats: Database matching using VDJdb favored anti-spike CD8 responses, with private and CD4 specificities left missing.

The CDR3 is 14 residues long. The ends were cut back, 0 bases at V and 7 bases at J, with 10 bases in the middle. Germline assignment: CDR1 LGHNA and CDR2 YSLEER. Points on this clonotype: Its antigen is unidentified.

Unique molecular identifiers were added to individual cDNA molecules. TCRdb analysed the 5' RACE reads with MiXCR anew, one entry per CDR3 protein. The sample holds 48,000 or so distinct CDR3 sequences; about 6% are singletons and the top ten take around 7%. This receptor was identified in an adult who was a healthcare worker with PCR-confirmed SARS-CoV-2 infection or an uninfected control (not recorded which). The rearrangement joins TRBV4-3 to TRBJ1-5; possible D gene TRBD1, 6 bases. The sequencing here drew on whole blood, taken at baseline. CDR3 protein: CASSQEQGGQPQHF. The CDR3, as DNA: TGCGCCAGCAGCCAAGAACAGGGCGGACAGCCCCAGCATTTT.